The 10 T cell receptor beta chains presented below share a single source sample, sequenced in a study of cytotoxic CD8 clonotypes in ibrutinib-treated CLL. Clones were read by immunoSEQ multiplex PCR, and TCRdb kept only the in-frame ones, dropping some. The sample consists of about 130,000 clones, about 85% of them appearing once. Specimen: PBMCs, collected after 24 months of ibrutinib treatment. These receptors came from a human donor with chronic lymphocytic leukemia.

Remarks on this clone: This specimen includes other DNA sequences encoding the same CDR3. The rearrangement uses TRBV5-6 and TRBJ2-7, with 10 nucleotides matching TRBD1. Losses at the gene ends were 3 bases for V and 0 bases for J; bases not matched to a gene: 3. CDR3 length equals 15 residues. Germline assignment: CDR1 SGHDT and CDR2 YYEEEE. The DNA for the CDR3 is TGTGCCAGCAGCTCCGGGACAGGGGCCTCCTACGAGCAGTACTTC. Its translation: CASSSGTGASYEQYF.

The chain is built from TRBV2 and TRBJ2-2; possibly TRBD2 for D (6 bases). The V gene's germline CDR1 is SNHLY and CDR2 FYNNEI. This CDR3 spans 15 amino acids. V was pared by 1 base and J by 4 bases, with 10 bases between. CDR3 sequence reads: CASSEGGEGTGELFF. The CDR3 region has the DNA TGTGCCAGCAGTGAAGGGGGGGAAGGCACCGGGGAGCTGTTTTTT.

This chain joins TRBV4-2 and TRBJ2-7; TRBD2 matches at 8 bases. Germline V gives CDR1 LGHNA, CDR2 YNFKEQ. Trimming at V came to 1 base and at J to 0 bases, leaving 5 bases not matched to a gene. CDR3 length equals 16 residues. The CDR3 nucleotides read TGTGCCAGCAGCCAAGCGGCGGGGGGCGACTCCTACGAGCAGTACTTC. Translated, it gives CASSQAAGGDSYEQYF.

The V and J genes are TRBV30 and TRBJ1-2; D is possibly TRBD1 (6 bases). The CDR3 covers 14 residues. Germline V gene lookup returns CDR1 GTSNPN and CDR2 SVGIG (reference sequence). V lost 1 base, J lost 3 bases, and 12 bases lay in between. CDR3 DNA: TGTGCCTGGAGTGCCCGACAGGCGGACTATGGCTACACCTTC. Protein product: CAWSARQADYGYTF.

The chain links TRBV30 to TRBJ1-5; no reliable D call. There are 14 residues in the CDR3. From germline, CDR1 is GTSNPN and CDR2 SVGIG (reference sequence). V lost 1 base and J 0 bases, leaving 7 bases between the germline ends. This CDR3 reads CAWSGPGSNQPQHF. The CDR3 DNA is TGTGCCTGGAGTGGCCCCGGTAGCAATCAGCCCCAGCATTTT.

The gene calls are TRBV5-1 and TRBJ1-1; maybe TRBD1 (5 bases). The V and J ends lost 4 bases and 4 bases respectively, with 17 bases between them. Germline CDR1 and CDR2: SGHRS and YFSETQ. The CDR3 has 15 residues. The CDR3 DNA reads TGCGCCAGCAGCCGCGCGGGGCCGGGGGGCACTGAAGCTTTCTTT. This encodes CASSRAGPGGTEAFF.

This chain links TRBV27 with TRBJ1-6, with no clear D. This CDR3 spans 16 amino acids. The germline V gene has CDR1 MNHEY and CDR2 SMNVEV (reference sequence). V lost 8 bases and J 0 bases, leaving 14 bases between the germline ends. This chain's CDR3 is CASRRHSSSYNSPLHF. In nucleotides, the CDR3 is TGTGCCAGCCGTAGACATTCGAGCTCCTATAATTCACCCCTCCACTTT.

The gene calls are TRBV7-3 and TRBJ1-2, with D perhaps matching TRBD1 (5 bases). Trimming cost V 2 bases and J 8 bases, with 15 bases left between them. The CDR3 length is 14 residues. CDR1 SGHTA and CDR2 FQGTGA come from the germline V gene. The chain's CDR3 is CASSLGRDAGGYTF. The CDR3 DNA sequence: TGTGCCAGCAGCTTAGGTCGGGACGCTGGGGGCTACACCTTC.

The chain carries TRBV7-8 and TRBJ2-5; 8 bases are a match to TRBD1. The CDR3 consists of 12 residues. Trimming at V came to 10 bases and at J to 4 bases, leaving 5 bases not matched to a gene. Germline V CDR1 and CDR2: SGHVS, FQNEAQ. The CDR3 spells CATRTGRETQYF. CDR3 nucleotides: TGTGCCACGAGGACAGGGAGAGAGACCCAGTACTTC.

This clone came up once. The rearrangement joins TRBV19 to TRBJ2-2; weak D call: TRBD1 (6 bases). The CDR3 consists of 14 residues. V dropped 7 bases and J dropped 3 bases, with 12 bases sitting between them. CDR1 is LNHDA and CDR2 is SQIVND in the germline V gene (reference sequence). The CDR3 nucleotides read TGTGCCAGTATGGAACAGGGATACACCGGGGAGCTGTTTTTT. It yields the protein CASMEQGYTGELFF.